This T cell receptor (beta chain) comes out of a study of a mutant IDH1 vaccine in newly diagnosed glioma. Study details: Treated patients, averaging around 40 years, were roughly 62% male and approximately 38% female. Beforehand, treatment had been radiotherapy, temozolomide, or both; the majority received both. At week 47 came visit V13, while visit V12 had come at week 35.

The junction had 0 bases not matched to a gene; V was cut back by 2 bases and J by 0 bases. CDR1 SGHTA and CDR2 FQGTGA come from the germline V gene. The CDR3 sequence is 14 residues long. Repertoires were generated with immunoSEQ multiplex PCR, while TCRdb's copy carries only in-frame clones and drops some. Of 69,000 or so clones in the sample, about 87% are singletons; the top ten hold 1.5% to 2.5%. Time point reported: week 35, safety follow-up. Topical imiquimod accompanied each vaccine dose, which consisted of 300 ug of mutant IDH1 20-mer peptide. The astrocytomas were IDH1-mutant, ATRX-negative, and WHO grade 3 or 4. In the case of this clone: Antigen unknown.

The starting material was PBMCs, obtained from a glioma patient whose treatment included an IDH1 peptide vaccine. The rearrangement uses TRBV7-3 and TRBJ1-1, with 7 bases identical to TRBD1. This sequence originates from a man aged 25-45 years with glioma. The CDR3 loop reads CASSLDRVNTEAFF. The DNA for the CDR3 is TGTGCCAGCAGCTTAGACAGGGTGAACACTGAAGCTTTCTTT.